A single TCR beta chain is shown here with its context. Its antigen remains unknown. This may be a read error: a much more frequent sequence differs by one nucleotide. Authors of the study amplified TCR beta CDR3 regions from RNA transcripts. RT-PCR in the first round (using the HTBI primer set) targeted the TCR CDR3. TCRdb called the multiplex PCR reads again in MiXCR, with one record for every CDR3 protein. The sample holds around 700,000 distinct CDR3 sequences; around 40% are singletons and the top ten take around a third. The sample belongs to a study of T cells in Graves' hyperthyroidism and ophthalmopathy. The study's findings and limits: Before onset, by a median of around six months, the model predicted ophthalmopathy.

The CDR3 is 17 residues long. CDR1 SGHTA and CDR2 FQGNSA come from the germline V gene. V and J are TRBV7-2 and TRBJ2-6; 7 nucleotides align to TRBD2. Sequenced input: blood. The clonotype comes from a woman aged 40 to 50 with Graves' hyperthyroidism. The CDR3 DNA sequence: TGTGCCGGCAGCATAAGTTGGGGAGGGTATGGGGCCAACGTCCTGACTTTC. It translates to CAGSISWGGYGANVLTF.